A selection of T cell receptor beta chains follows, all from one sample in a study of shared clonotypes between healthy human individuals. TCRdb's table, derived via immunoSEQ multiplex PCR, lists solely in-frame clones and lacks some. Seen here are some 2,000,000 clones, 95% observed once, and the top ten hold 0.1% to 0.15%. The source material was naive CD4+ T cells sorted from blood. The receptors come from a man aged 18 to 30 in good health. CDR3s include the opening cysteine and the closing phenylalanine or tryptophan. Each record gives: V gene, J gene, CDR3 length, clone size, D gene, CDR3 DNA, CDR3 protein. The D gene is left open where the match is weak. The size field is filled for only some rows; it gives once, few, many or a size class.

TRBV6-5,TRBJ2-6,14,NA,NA,TGTGCCAGCACACGGGGTACTGGGGCCAACGTCCTGACTTTC,CASTRGTGANVLTF
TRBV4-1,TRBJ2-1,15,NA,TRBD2,TGCGCCAGCAGCCAAGGCGGGGGGAAAGGCAATGAGCAGTTCTTC,CASSQGGGKGNEQFF
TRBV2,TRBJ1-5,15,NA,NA,TGTGCCAGCAGTGTTCAGGGTGTAAGCAATCAGCCCCAGCATTTT,CASSVQGVSNQPQHF
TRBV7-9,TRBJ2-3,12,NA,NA,TGTGCCAGCAGCCGCTTACCAGATACGCAGTATTTT,CASSRLPDTQYF
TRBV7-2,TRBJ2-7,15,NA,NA,TGTGCCAGCAGCTCGGGGATCGGGCCCGTCTACGAGCAGTACTTC,CASSSGIGPVYEQYF
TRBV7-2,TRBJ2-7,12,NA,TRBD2,TGTGCCAGCAGTGGGAGCGGGACTGAGCAGTACTTC,CASSGSGTEQYF
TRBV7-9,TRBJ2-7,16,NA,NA,TGTGCCAGCAGCTTATTTGGGGGTAATGGCTATGGCGAGCAGTACTTC,CASSLFGGNGYGEQYF
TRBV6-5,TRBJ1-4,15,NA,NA,TGTGCCAGCAGATTTACAGGTTCAACTAATGAAAAACTGTTTTTT,CASRFTGSTNEKLFF
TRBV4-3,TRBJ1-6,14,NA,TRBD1,TGCGCCAGCAGCCAAGTACAGGGGAGTTCACCCCTCCACTTT,CASSQVQGSSPLHF
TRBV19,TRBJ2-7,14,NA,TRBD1,TGTGCCAGTAAGGCGGCAGGGGGAATAAACGAGCAGTACTTC,CASKAAGGINEQYF
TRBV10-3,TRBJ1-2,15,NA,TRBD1,TGTGCCATCAGTGAGTCGACAGGGTTTCTGAATGGCTACACCTTC,CAISESTGFLNGYTF
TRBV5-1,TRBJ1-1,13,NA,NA,TGCGCCAGCAAGTTCCACATGAACACTGAAGCTTTCTTT,CASKFHMNTEAFF
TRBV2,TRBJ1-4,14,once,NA,TGTGCCACCTCGGGGACGGGCAATAATGAAAAACTGTTTTTT,CATSGTGNNEKLFF